One and the same sample provided the 8 T cell receptor beta chains below, sequenced in a study of breast tumors, draining lymph nodes, adjacent tissues. TCRdb itself ran the multiplex PCR reads through MiXCR, one entry per CDR3 protein. The profile shows about 180,000 distinct CDR3 sequences, roughly a third of them singletons. Breast cancer patients provided tissue from their axillary draining lymph nodes. Sequenced input: axillary lymph node tissue. The receptor set was obtained from a female donor with breast cancer. Some clones in this sample may be carry-over from other donors' samples.

This clonotype was seen many times. The gene calls are TRBV20-1 and TRBJ2-7; TRBD2 agrees at 8 bases. The CDR3 loop spans 14 amino acids. J gave up 6 bases and V 4 bases, and 11 bases lay outside the gene matches. Per germline, CDR1 DFQATT and CDR2 SNEGSKA (reference sequence). The CDR3 is CSANRKAGVGEQYF. CDR3 bases: TGCAGTGCTAATCGAAAAGCGGGAGTAGGCGAGCAGTACTTC.

This clonotype was observed many times. This sequence joins TRBV20-1 and TRBJ2-7; a possible D gene is TRBD2 (6 bases). Germline assignment: CDR1 DFQATT and CDR2 SNEGSKA (reference sequence). Trimming left V 0 bases short and J 5 bases short, with 20 bases between. This CDR3 spans 16 amino acids. CDR3: CSARDRVTQGGDEQYF. As DNA, the CDR3 is TGCAGTGCTAGAGATCGGGTCACTCAGGGAGGCGACGAGCAGTACTTC.

At least ten counts were recorded for this clonotype. The chain links TRBV20-1 to TRBJ2-3; no definite D call. V lost 6 bases and J 0 bases, leaving 7 bases between the germline ends. There are 12 residues in the CDR3. CDR1 and CDR2 (germline): DFQATT, SNEGSKA (reference sequence). The CDR3 sequence is CSAGLSTDTQYF. CDR3 in DNA: TGCAGTGCGGGGTTGAGCACAGATACGCAGTATTTT.

Many counts were recorded for this clonotype. The rearrangement links TRBV5-1 to TRBJ2-1; TRBD2 aligns across 13 bases. V was pared by 0 bases and J by 7 bases, with 1 base of the junction left unmatched. Germline CDR1 SGHRS, CDR2 YFSETQ. The CDR3 contains 15 residues. CDR3 loop: CASSLATSGGNEQFF. CDR3 sequence (DNA): TGCGCCAGCAGCTTGGCGACTAGCGGGGGGAATGAGCAGTTCTTC.

The table lists this clonotype with many counts. The chain uses TRBV5-1 and TRBJ2-6; D may be TRBD1 (6 bases). CDR1 and CDR2 (germline): SGHRS, YFSETQ. The CDR3 length is 17 residues. V was clipped by 6 bases and J by 0 bases, with 16 bases between them. CDR3 sequence reads: CASKDGQFDSGANVLTF. Written as DNA, the CDR3 is TGCGCCAGCAAGGATGGACAGTTCGACTCTGGGGCCAACGTCCTGACTTTC.

In this sample, this clonotype turned up many times. This rearrangement joins TRBV4-3 to TRBJ1-3; no firm D call. Germline values: CDR1 LGHNA, CDR2 YSLEER. The CDR3 spans 14 residues. With 3 bases removed from V and 0 bases from J, the gap between germline ends came to 6 bases. CDR3 protein: CASSQDPSGNTIYF. The DNA of the CDR3 is TGCGCCAGCAGCCAGGACCCCTCTGGAAACACCATATATTTT.

This clonotype was found a few times. This may come from a read error, since a much larger clone is one base off. CDR3 nucleotide sequence: TGTGCCAGCAGTCACGTAGTACTGGACTCCGACAATGAGCAGTTCTTC. It codes for CASSHVVLDSDNEQFF. The chain combines TRBV6-1 with TRBJ2-1; a possible D gene is TRBD2 (5 bases). The CDR3 consists of 16 residues. Germline V gives CDR1 MNHNS, CDR2 SASEGT.

This clonotype came up many times. One junction end disagrees with the germline gene, perhaps due to a read error. J is TRBJ1-3 and V is TRBV10-3; a possible D gene is TRBD1 (5 bases). CDR1 and CDR2 from the germline V gene are ENHRY and SYGVKD. The CDR3 extends over 16 amino acids. For the CDR3, the DNA is TGTGCCATCAGCTCAAGGACACCTCCCTCTGGAAGCACCATATATTTT. It translates to CAISSRTPPSGSTIYF.